The T cell receptor (beta chain) under discussion was sequenced for a study of CD8 T cells in Susac syndrome. The RNA input was 0.5 to 1 ug, and it was reverse transcribed with random hexamers. TCR beta CDR3 was amplified by immunoSEQ multiplex PCR. This amplification extended across 54 Vbeta and 13 Jbeta segments. Via MiXCR, TCRdb re-called the immunoSEQ multiplex PCR reads, giving one row per CDR3 protein. The sample has more than 150,000 distinct CDR3 sequences, about 95% seen once. Age- and sex-matched healthy donors served as the control group. TEMRA cells underwent FACS enrichment and CD8+ and CD4+ T cells underwent negative isolation. Germline lookup yields CDR1 SNHLY and CDR2 FYNNEI. V lost 7 bases, J lost 1 base, and 4 bases lay in between. This CDR3 is built from 11 residues.

This TCR was sampled from a human donor in good health. Sequenced sample: CD4+ T cells from PBMCs. The chain joins TRBV2 to TRBJ1-1; no reliable D call. In DNA, the CDR3 is TGTGCCAGCATCCCGAACACTGAAGCTTTCTTT. Translation: CASIPNTEAFF.